Listed below are T cell receptor beta chains from one sample, sequenced in a study of blood T cell repertoires in COVID-19. Here immunoSEQ multiplex PCR was the method, and the copy in TCRdb shows in-frame clones only, minus some. The sample shows roughly 250,000 clones, 80% to 90% of them seen only once. The sequencing sample was made of PBMCs or T cells enriched from blood (not recorded which). Receptors originate from a woman aged 45-59 years who had recovered from COVID-19. Each CDR3 is given with its conserved first and last residue. The order of the fields is clone size, V gene, J gene, D gene, CDR3 DNA, CDR3 protein. A D gene is named only where the DNA matches it firmly. A clone size is listed for some rows: how often the clone was seen (once, few, many), or a class if it is expanded.

clone size: NA; V gene: TRBV7-9; J gene: TRBJ1-4; D gene: TRBD1; CDR3 DNA: TGTGCCAGCAGCTCCTGGACAGGGGGGACTAATGAAAAACTGTTTTTT; CDR3 protein: CASSSWTGGTNEKLFF
clone size: NA; V gene: TRBV28; J gene: TRBJ2-7; D gene: NA; CDR3 DNA: TGTGCCACCCGACCAAGGGCAGGGATCTCCTACGAGCAGTACTTC; CDR3 protein: CATRPRAGISYEQYF
clone size: NA; V gene: TRBV7-2; J gene: TRBJ1-2; D gene: NA; CDR3 DNA: TGTGCCAGCAGCTTACTGCCGGGGAACTATGGCTACACCTTC; CDR3 protein: CASSLLPGNYGYTF
clone size: NA; V gene: TRBV29-1; J gene: TRBJ2-1; D gene: TRBD1; CDR3 DNA: TGCAGCGTTGATCGGTTCCCAGGGGGTGAGCAGTTCTTC; CDR3 protein: CSVDRFPGGEQFF
clone size: once; V gene: TRBV9; J gene: TRBJ2-3; D gene: TRBD1; CDR3 DNA: TGTGCCAGCAGCGCTTACAGGGGCAGCACAGATACGCAGTATTTT; CDR3 protein: CASSAYRGSTDTQYF
clone size: NA; V gene: TRBV7-2; J gene: TRBJ1-1; D gene: NA; CDR3 DNA: TGTGCCAGCAGCCCCTGGGACACCTGGAACACTGAAGCTTTCTTT; CDR3 protein: CASSPWDTWNTEAFF
clone size: NA; V gene: TRBV30; J gene: TRBJ1-5; D gene: TRBD1; CDR3 DNA: TGTGCCTGGAGTGTACAGGGCCAGGGGGCTTATCAGCCCCAGCATTTT; CDR3 protein: CAWSVQGQGAYQPQHF
clone size: NA; V gene: TRBV12-3/TRBV12-4; J gene: TRBJ2-7; D gene: NA; CDR3 DNA: TGTGCCAGCTCCAGGGTCGACCACGAGCAGTACTTC; CDR3 protein: CASSRVDHEQYF
clone size: NA; V gene: TRBV28; J gene: TRBJ2-7; D gene: TRBD1; CDR3 DNA: TGTGCCAGCAGTTTGCTACAGGGGGCCAAGGACGAGCAGTACTTC; CDR3 protein: CASSLLQGAKDEQYF
clone size: once; V gene: TRBV6-2/TRBV6-3; J gene: TRBJ2-1; D gene: TRBD2; CDR3 DNA: TGTGCCAGCAGTTACGACGGGGGGACCCCGACCTACAATGAGCAGTTCTTC; CDR3 protein: CASSYDGGTPTYNEQFF
clone size: few; V gene: TRBV23-1; J gene: TRBJ2-3; D gene: NA; CDR3 DNA: TGCGCCAGCAGTCACCCGGCGGCTCTCATCCGTTTGGAATGCACAGATACGCAGTATTTT; CDR3 protein: CASSHPAALIRLECTDTQYF
clone size: NA; V gene: TRBV4-1; J gene: TRBJ2-1; D gene: TRBD2; CDR3 DNA: TGCGCCAGCAGCCCAAGACTAGCGGGAGGTGGGAATGAGCAGTTCTTC; CDR3 protein: CASSPRLAGGGNEQFF
clone size: NA; V gene: TRBV10-3; J gene: TRBJ2-7; D gene: TRBD2; CDR3 DNA: TGTGCCATCAGTGCTTCGGGGGGGACTAGCACCCGAGCGGAGTACGAGCAGTACTTC; CDR3 protein: CAISASGGTSTRAEYEQYF
clone size: few; V gene: TRBV7-6; J gene: TRBJ1-6; D gene: NA; CDR3 DNA: TGTGCCAGCAGCTTAGTCTCGCAGGGTCTCAATTCACCCCTCCACTTT; CDR3 protein: CASSLVSQGLNSPLHF
clone size: many; V gene: TRBV7-9; J gene: TRBJ2-7; D gene: NA; CDR3 DNA: TGTGCCAGCAGCTTTAGCGCCACCGCTTTCGAGCAGTACTTC; CDR3 protein: CASSFSATAFEQYF
clone size: NA; V gene: TRBV9; J gene: TRBJ1-3; D gene: TRBD1; CDR3 DNA: TGTGCCAGCAGCGTAGGGGGACAGGGGCACTCTGGAAACACCATATATTTT; CDR3 protein: CASSVGGQGHSGNTIYF
clone size: once; V gene: TRBV28; J gene: TRBJ1-2; D gene: TRBD1; CDR3 DNA: TGTGCCAGCAGTTTATATAGGGACAGGGGGGTCTATGGCTACACCTTC; CDR3 protein: CASSLYRDRGVYGYTF
clone size: many; V gene: TRBV5-1; J gene: TRBJ1-1; D gene: NA; CDR3 DNA: TGCGCCAGCAGCCCCGAGTCCAAGAACACTGAAGCTTTCTTT; CDR3 protein: CASSPESKNTEAFF
clone size: NA; V gene: TRBV9; J gene: TRBJ1-6; D gene: NA; CDR3 DNA: TGTGCCAGCAGCGCGGGGGGACGGGCTGGTTCACCCCTCCACTTT; CDR3 protein: CASSAGGRAGSPLHF
clone size: NA; V gene: TRBV19; J gene: TRBJ1-5; D gene: TRBD1; CDR3 DNA: TGTGCCAGTAGGGACAGGGGAGGTTTAGGCAATCAGCCCCAGCATTTT; CDR3 protein: CASRDRGGLGNQPQHF
clone size: NA; V gene: TRBV4-2; J gene: TRBJ1-2; D gene: TRBD1; CDR3 DNA: TGTGCCAGCAGCCAAGTTTGGGACAGCTATGGCTACACCTTC; CDR3 protein: CASSQVWDSYGYTF
clone size: NA; V gene: TRBV27; J gene: TRBJ2-1; D gene: TRBD2; CDR3 DNA: TGTGCCAGCTCCGACGTGGGGGACGGGAGGAATGAGCAGTTCTTC; CDR3 protein: CASSDVGDGRNEQFF
clone size: few; V gene: TRBV3-1/TRBV3-2; J gene: TRBJ2-1; D gene: NA; CDR3 DNA: TGTGCCAGCAGCCAATTAAAGGGAGGATCTGAGCAGTTCTTC; CDR3 protein: CASSQLKGGSEQFF
clone size: NA; V gene: TRBV28; J gene: TRBJ2-7; D gene: TRBD1; CDR3 DNA: TGTGCCAGCAGTGGACAGGTGAGCTCCTACGAGCAGTACTTC; CDR3 protein: CASSGQVSSYEQYF
clone size: few; V gene: TRBV27; J gene: TRBJ2-5; D gene: NA; CDR3 DNA: TGTGCCAGCAGTCCTCTATTTGTGGAGACCCAGTACTTC; CDR3 protein: CASSPLFVETQYF
clone size: NA; V gene: TRBV28; J gene: TRBJ2-7; D gene: TRBD1; CDR3 DNA: TGTGCCAGCCGGACAGGGCCCTACGAGCAGTACTTC; CDR3 protein: CASRTGPYEQYF
clone size: NA; V gene: TRBV28; J gene: TRBJ1-3; D gene: NA; CDR3 DNA: TGTGCCAGCAGTTTATCTCCGGGGAATGGAAACACCATATATTTT; CDR3 protein: CASSLSPGNGNTIYF
clone size: NA; V gene: TRBV6-5; J gene: TRBJ2-7; D gene: TRBD2; CDR3 DNA: TGTGCCAGCAGCCAATCTCCTAGCGGGAGAGGGGAGCAATACTTC; CDR3 protein: CASSQSPSGRGEQYF
clone size: few; V gene: TRBV18; J gene: TRBJ1-2; D gene: NA; CDR3 DNA: TGTGCCAGCTCAGCACAGGGAGGAATCTATGGCTACACCTTC; CDR3 protein: CASSAQGGIYGYTF
clone size: few; V gene: TRBV5-8; J gene: TRBJ2-1; D gene: NA; CDR3 DNA: TGTGCCAGCATCCCGGGGAACGAGGATTCCTACAATGAGCAGTTCTTC; CDR3 protein: CASIPGNEDSYNEQFF
clone size: NA; V gene: TRBV12-3/TRBV12-4; J gene: TRBJ1-4; D gene: NA; CDR3 DNA: TGTGCCAGCAGTTCGCGGCGGTATGAAAAACTGTTTTTT; CDR3 protein: CASSSRRYEKLFF
clone size: NA; V gene: TRBV7-9; J gene: TRBJ2-5; D gene: NA; CDR3 DNA: TGTGCCAGCACGGGAGCCGGTGGGGAGACCCAGTACTTC; CDR3 protein: CASTGAGGETQYF
clone size: NA; V gene: TRBV28; J gene: TRBJ2-5; D gene: TRBD1; CDR3 DNA: TGTGCCAGCAGGAAGGGACAGGGTAGGAAGACCCAGTACTTC; CDR3 protein: CASRKGQGRKTQYF
clone size: NA; V gene: TRBV5-8; J gene: TRBJ1-1; D gene: NA; CDR3 DNA: TGTGCCAGCAGCTTGTTTTTCCGGCGGTACACTGAAGCTTTCTTT; CDR3 protein: CASSLFFRRYTEAFF
clone size: NA; V gene: TRBV11-2; J gene: TRBJ1-1; D gene: NA; CDR3 DNA: TGTGCCAGCAGCTTAGATGGACAGAACACTGAAGCTTTCTTT; CDR3 protein: CASSLDGQNTEAFF
clone size: NA; V gene: TRBV4-2; J gene: TRBJ2-3; D gene: TRBD2; CDR3 DNA: TGTGCCAGCAGCCAAGAACCGGGGGGGAGCCGTCCCAGCACAGATACGCAGTATTTT; CDR3 protein: CASSQEPGGSRPSTDTQYF
clone size: NA; V gene: TRBV7-9; J gene: TRBJ1-1; D gene: NA; CDR3 DNA: TGTGCCAGCAGCTTAGGATTGACAGTAGGAGAGTACGCTGAAGCTTTCTTT; CDR3 protein: CASSLGLTVGEYAEAFF
clone size: NA; V gene: TRBV7-2; J gene: TRBJ1-5; D gene: NA; CDR3 DNA: TGTGCCAGCAGCGATTACCGGGCCCCGGGGAATCAGCCCCAGCATTTT; CDR3 protein: CASSDYRAPGNQPQHF
clone size: NA; V gene: TRBV7-9; J gene: TRBJ2-2; D gene: TRBD2; CDR3 DNA: TGTGCCAGCAGAACTCTAGCGGGGGAGCGGAACACCGGGGAGCTGTTTTTT; CDR3 protein: CASRTLAGERNTGELFF
clone size: NA; V gene: TRBV7-2; J gene: TRBJ1-1; D gene: NA; CDR3 DNA: TGTGCCAGCAGCTTAGGACCGGGTGCGCGTGAAGCTTTCTTT; CDR3 protein: CASSLGPGAREAFF
clone size: few; V gene: TRBV28; J gene: TRBJ2-1; D gene: TRBD2; CDR3 DNA: TGTGCCAGCAGTTTATTATCGGGACTAGCGGAACTTTACTCCTACAATGAGCAGTTCTTC; CDR3 protein: CASSLLSGLAELYSYNEQFF
clone size: NA; V gene: TRBV28; J gene: TRBJ2-7; D gene: TRBD2; CDR3 DNA: TGTGCCAGCATCACGCGGGGGTACTCCTACGAGCAGTACTTC; CDR3 protein: CASITRGYSYEQYF
clone size: few; V gene: TRBV5-1; J gene: TRBJ2-3; D gene: TRBD2; CDR3 DNA: TGCGCCAGCAGCTTAGCGGGAGTGGTTACAGATACGCAGTATTTT; CDR3 protein: CASSLAGVVTDTQYF
clone size: NA; V gene: TRBV27; J gene: TRBJ1-5; D gene: NA; CDR3 DNA: TGTGCCAGCAGTTTGGGAGGGGGTATCAATCAGCCCCAGCATTTT; CDR3 protein: CASSLGGGINQPQHF
clone size: once; V gene: TRBV19; J gene: TRBJ1-2; D gene: NA; CDR3 DNA: TGTGCCAGTACTCCTAAACCATACTATGGCTACACCTTC; CDR3 protein: CASTPKPYYGYTF
clone size: NA; V gene: TRBV5-1; J gene: TRBJ1-2; D gene: TRBD1; CDR3 DNA: TGCGCCAGCAGCTCTCCGGGACAGGGTACCGGCTACACCTTC; CDR3 protein: CASSSPGQGTGYTF
clone size: NA; V gene: TRBV18; J gene: TRBJ1-1; D gene: NA; CDR3 DNA: TGTGCCAGCTCACCTTCTCTGAGCATCTCTAACACTGAAGCTTTCTTT; CDR3 protein: CASSPSLSISNTEAFF
clone size: NA; V gene: TRBV5-1; J gene: TRBJ1-1; D gene: NA; CDR3 DNA: TGCGCCAGCAGCTTGGTTAGTCGGGGGTGGGCCACTGAAGCTTTCTTT; CDR3 protein: CASSLVSRGWATEAFF